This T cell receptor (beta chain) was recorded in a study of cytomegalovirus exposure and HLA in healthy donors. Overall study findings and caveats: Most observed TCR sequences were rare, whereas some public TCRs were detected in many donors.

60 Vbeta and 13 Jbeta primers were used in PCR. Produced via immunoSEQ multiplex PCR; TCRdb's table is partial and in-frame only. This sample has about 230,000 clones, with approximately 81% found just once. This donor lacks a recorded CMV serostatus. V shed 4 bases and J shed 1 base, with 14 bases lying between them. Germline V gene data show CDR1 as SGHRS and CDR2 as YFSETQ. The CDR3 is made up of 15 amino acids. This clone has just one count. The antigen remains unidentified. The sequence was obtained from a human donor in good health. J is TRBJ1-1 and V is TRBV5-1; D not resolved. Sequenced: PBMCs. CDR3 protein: CASSGSPRGNTEAFF. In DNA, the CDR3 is TGCGCCAGCAGCGGCAGCCCACGGGGGAACACTGAAGCTTTCTTT.